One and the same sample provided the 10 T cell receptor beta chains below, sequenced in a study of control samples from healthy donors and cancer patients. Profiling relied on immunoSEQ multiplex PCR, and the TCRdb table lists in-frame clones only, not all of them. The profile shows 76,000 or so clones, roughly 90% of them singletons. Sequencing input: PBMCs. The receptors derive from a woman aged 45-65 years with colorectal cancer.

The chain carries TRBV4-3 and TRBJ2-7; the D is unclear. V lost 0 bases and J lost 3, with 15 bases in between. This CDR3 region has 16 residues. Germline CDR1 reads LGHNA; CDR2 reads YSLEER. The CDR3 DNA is TGCGCCAGCAGCCAAGATATGACCCCGACAAACTACGAGCAGTACGTC. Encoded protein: CASSQDMTPTNYEQYV.

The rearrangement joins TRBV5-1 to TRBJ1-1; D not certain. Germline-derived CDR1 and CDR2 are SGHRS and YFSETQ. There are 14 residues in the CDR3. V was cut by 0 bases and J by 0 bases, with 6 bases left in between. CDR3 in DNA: TGCGCCAGCAGCTTGGTTCAGATGAACACTGAAGCTTTCTTT. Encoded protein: CASSLVQMNTEAFF.

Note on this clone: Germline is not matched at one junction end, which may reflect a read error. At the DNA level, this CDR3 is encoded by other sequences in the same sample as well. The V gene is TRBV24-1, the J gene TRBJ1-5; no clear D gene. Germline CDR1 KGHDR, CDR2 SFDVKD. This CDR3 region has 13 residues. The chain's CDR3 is CATGDNSNQPQHF. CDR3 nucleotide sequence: TGTGCCACCGGTGACAATAGCAATCAGCCCCAGCATTTT.

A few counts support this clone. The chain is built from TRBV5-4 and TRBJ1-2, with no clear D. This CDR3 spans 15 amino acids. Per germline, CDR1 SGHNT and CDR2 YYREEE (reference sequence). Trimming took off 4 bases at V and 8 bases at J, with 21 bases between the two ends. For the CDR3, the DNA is TGTGCCAGCAGCGCCCAGCTAGGCCTTGGGGAAGGCTACACCTTC. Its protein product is CASSAQLGLGEGYTF.

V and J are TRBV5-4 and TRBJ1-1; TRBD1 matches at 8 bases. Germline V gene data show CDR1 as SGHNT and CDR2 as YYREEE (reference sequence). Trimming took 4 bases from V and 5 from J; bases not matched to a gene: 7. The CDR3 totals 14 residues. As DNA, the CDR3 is TGTGCCAGCAGCGTGACAGGGGCGCAAACTGAAGCTTTCTTT. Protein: CASSVTGAQTEAFF.

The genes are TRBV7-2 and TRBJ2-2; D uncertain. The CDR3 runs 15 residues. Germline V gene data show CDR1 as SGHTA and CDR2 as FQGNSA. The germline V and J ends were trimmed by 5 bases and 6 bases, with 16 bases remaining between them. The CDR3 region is CASSQSSSGPGELFF. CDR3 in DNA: TGTGCCAGCAGCCAGTCCTCCTCAGGACCCGGGGAGCTGTTTTTT. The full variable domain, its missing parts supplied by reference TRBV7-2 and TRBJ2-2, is GAGVSQSPSNKVTEKGKDVELRCDPISGHTALYWYRQSLGQGLEFLIYFQGNSAPDKSGLPSDRFSAERTGGSVSTLTIQRTQQEDSAVYLCASSQSSSGPGELFFGEGSRLTVL.

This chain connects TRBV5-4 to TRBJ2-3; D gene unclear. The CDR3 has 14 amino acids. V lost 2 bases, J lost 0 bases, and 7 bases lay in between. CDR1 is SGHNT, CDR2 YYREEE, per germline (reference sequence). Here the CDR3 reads CASSLDGSTDTQYF. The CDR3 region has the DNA TGTGCCAGCAGCTTAGACGGCAGCACAGATACGCAGTATTTT.

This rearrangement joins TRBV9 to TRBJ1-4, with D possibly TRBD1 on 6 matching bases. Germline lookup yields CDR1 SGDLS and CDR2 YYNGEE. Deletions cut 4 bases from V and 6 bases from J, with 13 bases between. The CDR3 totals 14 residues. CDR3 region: CASSSGQLHEKLFF. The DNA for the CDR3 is TGTGCCAGCAGCTCTGGACAGCTCCATGAAAAACTGTTTTTT. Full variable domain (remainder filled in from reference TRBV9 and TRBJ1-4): DSGVTQTPKHLITATGQRVTLRCSPRSGDLSVYWYQQSLDQGLQFLIQYYNGEERAKGNILERFSAQQFPDLHSELNLSSLELGDSALYFCASSSGQLHEKLFFGSGTQLSVL.

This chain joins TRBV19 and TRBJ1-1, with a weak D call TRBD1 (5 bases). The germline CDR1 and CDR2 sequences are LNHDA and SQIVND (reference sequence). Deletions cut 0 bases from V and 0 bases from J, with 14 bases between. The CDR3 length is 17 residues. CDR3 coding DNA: TGTGCCAGTAGTATAGACCCTACAGGCTGGGTGAACACTGAAGCTTTCTTT. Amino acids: CASSIDPTGWVNTEAFF.

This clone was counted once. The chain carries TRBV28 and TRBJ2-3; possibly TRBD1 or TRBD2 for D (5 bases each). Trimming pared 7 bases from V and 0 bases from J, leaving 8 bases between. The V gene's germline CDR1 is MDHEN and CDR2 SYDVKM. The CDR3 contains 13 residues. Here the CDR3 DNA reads TGTGCCAGCAAGTGGGGGAGCACAGATACGCAGTATTTT. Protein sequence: CASKWGSTDTQYF.